This is a list of T cell receptor beta chains from one sample in a study of blood T cell repertoires in COVID-19. Only in-frame clones appear in the TCRdb table, and some are missing; sequencing was by immunoSEQ multiplex PCR. Of 120,000 or so clones in the sample, 90% were seen once. Sequencing input: peripheral blood. These receptors were collected from a middle-aged man with active COVID-19. The CDR3 runs from the conserved cysteine through the conserved F or W. A D gene is named only where the DNA matches it firmly. Only some rows state a clone size, as once, few, many or a class for expanded clones.

size,D,V,J,CDR3,DNA
NA,NA,TRBV12-3/TRBV12-4,TRBJ2-1,CAMASRRSEQFF,TGTGCCATGGCTAGCCGCCGTAGTGAGCAGTTCTTC
NA,NA,TRBV7-8,TRBJ1-2,CASSLVPLGHYGYTF,TGTGCCAGCAGCTTAGTGCCACTAGGGCACTATGGCTACACCTTC
NA,NA,TRBV9,TRBJ1-6,CASSPSERRSSSPLHF,TGTGCCAGCAGCCCGTCGGAGAGAAGGTCCTCTTCACCCCTCCACTTT
once,TRBD2,TRBV5-1,TRBJ2-2,CATARGGQNTGELFF,TGCGCCACCGCGCGGGGGGGCCAGAACACCGGGGAGCTGTTTTTT
few,NA,TRBV12-3/TRBV12-4,TRBJ1-5,CASSFSENQPQHF,TGTGCCAGCAGTTTCAGCGAGAATCAGCCCCAGCATTTT
NA,TRBD2,TRBV7-2,TRBJ2-3,CASSLLAGGLNTDTQYF,TGTGCCAGCAGCTTGCTAGCGGGAGGGCTGAACACAGATACGCAGTATTTT
NA,NA,TRBV4-1,TRBJ1-1,CASSQEGTGITEAFF,TGCGCCAGCAGCCAAGAAGGAACAGGGATTACTGAAGCTTTCTTT
NA,TRBD1,TRBV19,TRBJ2-5,CASSIHPGDRQPETQYF,TGTGCCAGTAGTATACATCCGGGGGACAGGCAGCCAGAGACCCAGTACTTC
NA,NA,TRBV5-4,TRBJ1-3,CASSLGGRSSGNTIYF,TGTGCCAGCAGCTTGGGGGGCCGAAGCTCTGGAAACACCATATATTTT
NA,TRBD2,TRBV9,TRBJ2-3,CASSVGLAGAITDTQYF,TGTGCCAGCAGCGTAGGGCTAGCGGGAGCGATCACAGATACGCAGTATTTT
NA,NA,TRBV5-4,TRBJ1-3,CASSLAGSTGNTIYF,TGTGCCAGCAGCTTGGCAGGTTCCACTGGAAACACCATATATTTT